Below, 11 T cell receptor beta chains from the same sample are listed, as sequenced in a study of blood T cell repertoires in COVID-19. Data came from immunoSEQ multiplex PCR; TCRdb stores just in-frame clones and leaves some out. The table has 300,000 to 450,000 clones, about nine tenths seen once. Sequencing was carried out using peripheral blood. The receptors originated from an older woman with COVID-19, enrolled during active disease.

The rearrangement links TRBV28 to TRBJ1-2; TRBD1 agrees at 10 bases. Germline loops: CDR1 MDHEN, CDR2 SYDVKM. The CDR3 extends over 15 amino acids. Unmatched junction bases numbered 7, after V lost 6 bases and J lost 3 bases. This CDR3 is CASSQPGQGYYGYTF. The CDR3 DNA sequence: TGTGCCAGCAGCCAACCGGGACAGGGGTACTATGGCTACACCTTC.

CDR3 in amino acids: CASSSEGTVRETQYF. Written as DNA, the CDR3 is TGTGCCAGCAGCTCCGAGGGCACAGTTCGGGAGACCCAGTACTTC. The chain recombines TRBV11-3 with TRBJ2-5; D possibly corresponds to TRBD2 (5 bases). The germline CDR1 and CDR2 sequences are SGHNT and YENEEA. Trimming took 4 bases from V and 5 from J, leaving 17 bases between them. The CDR3 length is 15 residues.

The chain combines TRBV6-5 with TRBJ1-2; 7 nucleotides line up with TRBD1. CDR1 and CDR2 from the germline V gene are MNHEY and SVGAGI. The J segment lost 6 bases and the V segment lost 6 bases, leaving 7 bases of the junction unmatched. The CDR3 consists of 13 residues. The CDR3, as DNA: TGTGCCAGCAGCAGACAGGGAGAGGATGGCTACACCTTC. It is translated as CASSRQGEDGYTF.

This chain connects TRBV27 to TRBJ2-7; 9 nucleotides agree with TRBD2. The V segment lost 4 bases and the J segment 3 bases; nucleotides outside the gene matches: 13. Looked up from germline, CDR1 is MNHEY and CDR2 is SMNVEV (reference sequence). The CDR3 is made up of 17 amino acids. CDR3 bases: TGTGCCAGCAGTTCCTTCACGGGCGGGAGGGGAATCTACGAGCAGTACTTC. Translation: CASSSFTGGRGIYEQYF.

This clone was found once. The J gene is TRBJ2-1, the V gene TRBV19, with 7 bases identical to TRBD1. The CDR3 contains 14 residues. In germline, CDR1 is LNHDA, CDR2 SQIVND (reference sequence). V dropped 3 bases and J dropped 10; count of bases not matched to a gene: 9. CDR3: CASSMGQSFREQFF. CDR3 coding DNA: TGTGCCAGTAGTATGGGACAGAGCTTTCGGGAGCAGTTCTTC.

The chain combines TRBV12-3 or TRBV12-4 with TRBJ2-1; D unresolved. V dropped 3 bases and J dropped 10 bases, with 10 bases sitting between them. This CDR3 contains 12 residues. The CDR3 bases are TGTGCCAGCAGTTTGGAGAGTTGGGAGCAGTTCTTC. Translating it yields CASSLESWEQFF.

V and J are TRBV7-8 and TRBJ2-1; the match to TRBD1 covers 10 bases. Germline V gene sequence: CDR1 SGHVS, CDR2 FQNEAQ. There are 16 residues in the CDR3. J gave up 1 base and V 5 bases, and 5 bases lay outside the gene matches. The CDR3 region has the DNA TGTGCCAGCAGCGCTCGGGACAGGGGTTCCTACAATGAGCAGTTCTTC. The encoded protein is CASSARDRGSYNEQFF.

The CDR3 reads CASSQGSRQETQYF. The CDR3 DNA follows: TGTGCCAGCAGCCAGGGGAGCAGGCAAGAGACCCAGTACTTC. The chain links TRBV4-2 to TRBJ2-5; perhaps TRBD2 as D (5 bases). Germline V lookup: CDR1 LGHNA, CDR2 YNFKEQ. The CDR3 contains 14 residues. Trimming removed 3 bases at V and 2 bases at J, with 10 bases between.

The V gene is TRBV5-4, the J gene TRBJ2-1; D uncertain. V gave up 0 bases and J gave up 7 bases, with 14 bases separating them. The CDR3 runs 15 residues. The V gene's germline CDR1 is SGHNT and CDR2 YYREEE (reference sequence). The CDR3 bases are TGTGCCAGCAGCTTGGGCACCGGGTTTAATAATGAGCAGTTCTTC. This translates into CASSLGTGFNNEQFF.

The rearrangement uses TRBV7-9 and TRBJ1-2, with TRBD1 matching 8 bases. V lost 6 bases to trimming and J lost 7 bases; unmatched junction nucleotides: 7. Germline CDR1 SEHNR, CDR2 FQNEAQ (reference sequence). The length of the CDR3 is 13 residues. The CDR3 reads CASRSQGALGYTF. The DNA of the CDR3 is TGTGCCAGCAGGAGTCAGGGGGCGCTTGGCTACACCTTC. The full variable domain, in which reference TRBV7-9 and TRBJ1-2 provide the parts outside the CDR3, is DTGVSQNPRHKITKRGQNVTFRCDPISEHNRLYWYRQTLGQGPEFLTYFQNEAQLEKSRLLSDRFSAERPKGSFSTLEIQRTEQGDSAMYLCASRSQGALGYTFGSGTRLTVV.

The rearrangement uses TRBV2 and TRBJ2-2, with 8 positions matching TRBD1. The CDR3 sequence is 15 residues long. CDR1 and CDR2 from the germline V gene are SNHLY and FYNNEI. Trimming removed 6 bases from V and 6 bases from J; junction bases left unmatched: 9. The CDR3 nucleotides are TGTGCCAGCAGCGCTAATACAGGGGGTGCCGGGGAGCTGTTTTTT. Its translation is CASSANTGGAGELFF.